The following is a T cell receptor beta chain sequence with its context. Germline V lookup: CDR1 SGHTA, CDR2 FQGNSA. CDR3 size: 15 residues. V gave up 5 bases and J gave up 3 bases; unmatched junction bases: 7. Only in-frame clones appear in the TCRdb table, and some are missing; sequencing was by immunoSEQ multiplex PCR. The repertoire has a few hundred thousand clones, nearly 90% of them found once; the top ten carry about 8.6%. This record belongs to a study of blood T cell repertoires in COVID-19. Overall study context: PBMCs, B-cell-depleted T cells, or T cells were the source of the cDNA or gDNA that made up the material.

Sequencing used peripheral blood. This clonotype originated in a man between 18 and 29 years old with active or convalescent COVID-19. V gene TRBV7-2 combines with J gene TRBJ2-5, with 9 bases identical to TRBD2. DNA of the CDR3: TGTGCCAGCAGCCCTGAGGGACTAGCAGAAGAGACCCAGTACTTC. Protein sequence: CASSPEGLAEETQYF.